The sequence of this T cell receptor (beta chain) was determined in a study of CD8+ T cells in alopecia areata. Study in general: Each of the treated patients was given oral tofacitinib, 5 to 10 mg twice daily, for moderate-to-severe alopecia areata.

The study's findings and limits: Among the cells sequenced in scalp samples are also the resident alphabeta T cells of normal skin.

Regarding this clone: Its antigen remains unidentified.

From germline, CDR1 is SQVTM and CDR2 ANQGSEA. The CDR3 is 10 amino acids. V lost 7 bases, J lost 5 bases, and 5 bases lay in between. Sequencing used cDNA as its template, made by extracting RNA and reverse transcribing it. Generated by immunoSEQ multiplex PCR, the TCRdb table keeps only in-frame clones and is missing some. Of about 130,000 clones in the sample, 49% were seen once. V usage is TRBV29-1 and J usage is TRBJ1-4; D remains ambiguous. This receptor was obtained from a human donor with alopecia areata. This specimen was CD8+ T cells sorted from blood, taken at week 0. CDR3: CSALNEKLFF. The CDR3 region has the DNA TGCAGCGCTCTGAATGAAAAACTGTTTTTT.